This entry lists 29 T cell receptor beta chains sequenced from one sample in a study of T cells after posttransplantation cyclophosphamide (dated by TCRdb to about 2016). Library preparation was by the immunoSEQ multiplex PCR assay. The immuneACCESS repertoire file appears here via TCRdb, limited to in-frame rearrangements. These files lack a portion of the clones; in checked studies, under half of the deficit traces to unresolved V genes, and the cause of the others is not known. For this sample, tens of thousands of clones are listed, none of them singletons. Approximately 1.5% of the sample comes from the top ten. Source material: PBMCs. The receptors derive from a man over 45 in good health, CMV-negative, and a related stem cell transplant donor.

This rearrangement joins TRBV6-5 to TRBJ1-3, with D tentatively TRBD1 (5 bases). CDR3 length: 15 residues. CDR1 is MNHEY and CDR2 is SVGAGI in the germline V gene. The V end was cut by 5 bases, the J end by 0 bases, with 11 bases between. In DNA form, the CDR3 reads TGTGCCAGCAGTGGGGCGCTCGGCTCTGGAAACACCATATATTTT. It specifies CASSGALGSGNTIYF.

This clone was detected ten times or more. The gene calls are TRBV2 and TRBJ2-7; a possible D gene is TRBD1 (5 bases). Germline CDR1 and CDR2: SNHLY and FYNNEI. This CDR3 region has 14 residues. Between the trimmed V and J ends, which lost 1 base and 0 bases, there was a span of 7 bases. CDR3 sequence: CASSEGTHSYEQYF. Written as DNA, the CDR3 is TGTGCCAGCAGTGAAGGGACACACTCCTACGAGCAGTACTTC.

This clone was seen repeatedly, ten times or more. The rearrangement links TRBV5-1 to TRBJ2-1; possible D gene TRBD2, 5 bases. The CDR3 contains 14 residues. Trimming left V 6 bases short and J 8 bases short, with 18 bases between. From germline, CDR1 is SGHRS and CDR2 YFSETQ. CDR3 sequence reads: CASTPMDRGDEQFF. In DNA, the CDR3 is TGCGCCAGCACCCCTATGGACCGGGGAGATGAGCAGTTCTTC.

This clone was detected many times. The chain employs TRBV6-5 and TRBJ1-2; the D gene is possibly TRBD1 (6 bases). The V gene's germline CDR1 is MNHEY and CDR2 SVGAGI. Trimming took off 6 bases at V and 5 bases at J, with 19 bases between the two ends. This CDR3 has 15 amino acids. CDR3 residues: CASSATGLFGYGYTF. CDR3 coding DNA: TGTGCCAGCAGCGCCACAGGGTTGTTCGGGTATGGCTACACCTTC.

This clone was seen many times. This rearrangement joins TRBV5-1 to TRBJ1-1; 7 bases map to TRBD1. CDR1 is SGHRS, CDR2 YFSETQ, per germline. The J segment lost 0 bases and the V segment lost 1 base, leaving 9 bases of the junction unmatched. The CDR3 totals 17 residues. CDR3 in DNA: TGCGCCAGCAGCTTGATAGGGGGCGTCCCTATGAACACTGAAGCTTTCTTT. It specifies CASSLIGGVPMNTEAFF.

This clone has at least ten counts. V usage is TRBV5-1 and J usage is TRBJ2-5; tentatively, D is TRBD1 (6 bases). Germline V gene data show CDR1 as SGHRS and CDR2 as YFSETQ. The CDR3 consists of 14 residues. V was shortened by 7 bases and J by 1 base, with 14 bases between the two germline ends. This CDR3 reads CASRSGALQETQYF. In DNA, the CDR3 is TGCGCCAGCCGTTCAGGGGCCCTCCAAGAGACCCAGTACTTC. The full variable domain, completed using reference TRBV5-1 and TRBJ2-5, is KAGVTQTPRYLIKTRGQQVTLSCSPISGHRSVSWYQQTPGQGLQFLFEYFSETQRNKGNFPGRFSGRQFSNSRSEMNVSTLELGDSALYLCASRSGALQETQYFGPGTRLLVL.

This clone was seen ten or more times. The CDR3 nucleotides are TGTGCCATCAGTGAGTCTACGGGACAGGGGCCCGGGGAGCTGTTTTTT. As protein: CAISESTGQGPGELFF. V gene TRBV10-3 combines with J gene TRBJ2-2; 10 positions agree with TRBD1. The V gene's germline CDR1 is ENHRY and CDR2 SYGVKD. V was pared by 0 bases and J by 6 bases, with 4 bases of the junction left unmatched. There are 16 residues in the CDR3.

In its sample, this clone was seen many times. The chain uses TRBV10-1 and TRBJ2-1; D gene uncertain. Trimming removed 3 bases from V and 9 bases from J, with 6 bases in between. The CDR3 totals 11 residues. The germline V gene has CDR1 WNHNN and CDR2 SYGVQD (reference sequence). CDR3 loop: CASSDGGEQFF. The CDR3, as DNA: TGCGCCAGCAGTGACGGTGGTGAGCAGTTCTTC.

This clone was recorded many times. V usage is TRBV28 and J usage is TRBJ2-5; 8 positions agree with TRBD1. This CDR3 comprises 17 residues. Germline-derived CDR1 and CDR2 are MDHEN and SYDVKM. V shed 2 bases and J 2 bases; nucleotides not matched to a gene: 10. In nucleotides, the CDR3 is TGTGCCAGCAGTTTAGGCGCCCTGACAGGGGCACAAGAGACCCAGTACTTC. Amino acids: CASSLGALTGAQETQYF.

This clone was observed at least ten times. The rearrangement uses TRBV5-1 and TRBJ2-2; D might be TRBD2 (6 bases). CDR3 length: 15 amino acids. Germline V gives CDR1 SGHRS, CDR2 YFSETQ. Between the trimmed V and J ends, which lost 6 bases and 6 bases, there was a span of 18 bases. The CDR3 DNA is TGCGCCAGCATCTACTCCGATCCGGGGGCCGGGGAGCTGTTTTTT. This gives the protein CASIYSDPGAGELFF.

This clone was observed at least ten times. This CDR3 reads CASSVLSGQIGNEQFF. The CDR3 DNA sequence: TGCGCCAGCAGCGTCCTATCCGGTCAAATTGGTAATGAGCAGTTCTTC. The V and J genes are TRBV5-1 and TRBJ2-1; D is undetermined. Deletions cut 4 bases from V and 7 bases from J, with 21 bases between. The CDR3 length is 16 residues. Germline V gene lookup returns CDR1 SGHRS and CDR2 YFSETQ.

This clone was picked up many times. This chain connects TRBV7-9 to TRBJ2-7, with a weak D call TRBD2 (6 bases). CDR3 length equals 14 residues. V was shortened by 0 bases and J by 2 bases, with 8 bases between the two germline ends. CDR1 and CDR2 (germline): SEHNR, FQNEAQ (reference sequence). The CDR3 DNA is TGTGCCAGCAGCTTAGCGGGAGGTCCCTACGAGCAGTACTTC. Protein product: CASSLAGGPYEQYF.

In this sample, this clone turned up many times. The rearrangement links TRBV27 to TRBJ2-7, with 7 positions matching TRBD1. Germline CDR1 MNHEY, CDR2 SMNVEV (reference sequence). Germline trimming cut 4 bases from V and 1 base from J; bases unmatched to any gene: 7. The CDR3 extends over 15 amino acids. DNA of the CDR3: TGTGCCAGCAGTTGGGCCCGCAGGGGGTCCTACGAGCAGTACTTC. Protein: CASSWARRGSYEQYF.

Many counts were recorded for this clone. In DNA form, the CDR3 reads TGTGCCAGCAGAGCGCCGGGACAGCTAAACAATGAGCAGTTCTTC. Translated, it gives CASRAPGQLNNEQFF. This chain links TRBV6-1 with TRBJ2-1, with 7 nucleotides matching TRBD1. V lost 6 bases, J lost 5 bases, and 10 bases stayed unmatched. CDR3 length: 15 amino acids. Per germline, CDR1 MNHNS and CDR2 SASEGT.

This clone was observed many times. The chain recombines TRBV2 with TRBJ2-1; weak D call: TRBD1 (5 bases). Germline V gene lookup returns CDR1 SNHLY and CDR2 FYNNEI. The CDR3 is 12 residues long. The V and J ends lost 3 bases and 7 bases respectively, with 7 bases between them. CDR3 residues: CASSDSGNEQFF. In nucleotides, the CDR3 is TGTGCCAGCAGTGATTCAGGGAATGAGCAGTTCTTC.

This clone was picked up many times. V gene TRBV5-1 combines with J gene TRBJ2-1; 10 bases are a match to TRBD2. J gave up 6 bases and V 6 bases, and 15 bases lay outside the gene matches. This CDR3 spans 17 amino acids. Per germline, CDR1 SGHRS and CDR2 YFSETQ. The CDR3 DNA sequence: TGCGCCAGCATGGACCCCAGAGCGGGGGGGCTAGGCAATGAGCAGTTCTTC. It is translated as CASMDPRAGGLGNEQFF.

This clone has ten or more counts. V and J are TRBV29-1 and TRBJ2-2; 8 nucleotides line up with TRBD1. This CDR3 is built from 12 residues. Germline V gene lookup returns CDR1 SQVTM and CDR2 ANQGSEA. Germline trimming cut 6 bases from V and 6 bases from J; bases unmatched to any gene: 3. Here the CDR3 DNA reads TGCAGCGTCGGACAGGGACCCGGGGAGCTGTTTTTT. Translated: CSVGQGPGELFF.

This clone has ten or more counts. This chain joins TRBV6-1 and TRBJ2-3; TRBD2 matches 16 bases. Germline-derived CDR1 and CDR2 are MNHNS and SASEGT. Unmatched junction bases numbered 2, after V lost 4 bases and J lost 4 bases. This CDR3 is 16 amino acids long. CDR3 nucleotide sequence: TGTGCCAGCAGTGGAGGGACTAGCGGGGGGGCAGATACGCAGTATTTT. This gives the protein CASSGGTSGGADTQYF.

In this sample, this clone turned up many times. This chain uses TRBV9 with TRBJ2-3; 11 positions agree with TRBD2. In germline, CDR1 is SGDLS, CDR2 YYNGEE. The CDR3 runs 15 residues. Unmatched junction bases numbered 3, after V lost 4 bases and J lost 2 bases. The chain's CDR3 is CASSLAGGNTDTQYF. The CDR3 region has the DNA TGTGCCAGCAGCCTAGCGGGGGGAAACACAGATACGCAGTATTTT.

In its sample, this clone was seen a few times. The junction departs from the called germline gene at one end, perhaps through a read error. The gene calls are TRBV18 and TRBJ2-5, with D perhaps TRBD1 (5 bases). The CDR3 runs to 13 residues. Germline V gene lookup returns CDR1 KGHSH and CDR2 LQKENI. The CDR3 spells CASSRGFQGTQYF. The CDR3 nucleotides read TGTGCCAGCTCACGGGGCTTCCAAGGGACCCAGTACTTC.

This clone appeared many times. J is TRBJ1-1 and V is TRBV7-2, with D perhaps matching TRBD1 (6 bases). V was shortened by 5 bases and J by 1 base, with 8 bases between the two germline ends. Per the germline V gene, CDR1 is SGHTA and CDR2 is FQGNSA. The length of the CDR3 is 13 residues. CDR3 loop: CASSIRGNTEAFF. The CDR3 DNA reads as TGTGCCAGCAGCATCAGGGGGAACACTGAAGCTTTCTTT.

The table lists this clone with many counts. The chain carries TRBV7-2 and TRBJ2-1, with 11 bases aligning to TRBD2. The CDR3 runs 18 residues. V was pared by 1 base and J by 7 bases, with 12 bases of the junction left unmatched. Germline CDR1 and CDR2: SGHTA and FQGNSA. CDR3 coding DNA: TGTGCCAGCAGCTTAGGTGGAGGTTGGGCTAGCGGGAGGAATGAGCAGTTCTTC. This codes for CASSLGGGWASGRNEQFF.

This clone was recorded many times. The rearrangement uses TRBV11-2 and TRBJ1-3; 7 positions match TRBD1. Germline V gives CDR1 SGHAT, CDR2 FQNNGV. V was clipped by 5 bases and J by 7 bases; unmatched bases: 5. The CDR3 is 13 residues long. CDR3 bases: TGTGCCAGCAGCCGGACAGGCTTGAACACCATATATTTT. Protein product: CASSRTGLNTIYF.

Within the sample, this clone is medium-sized. This chain connects TRBV6-1 to TRBJ1-1, with TRBD1 matching 12 bases. This CDR3 has 13 amino acids. Per the germline V gene, CDR1 is MNHNS and CDR2 is SASEGT. V lost 6 bases, J lost 4 bases, and 0 bases stayed unmatched. CDR3 DNA sequence: TGTGCCAGCAGGGGACAGGGGGCCACTGAAGCTTTCTTT. Translation: CASRGQGATEAFF.

This clone was recorded at least ten times. J is TRBJ2-1 and V is TRBV10-1; 11 bases are a match to TRBD2. Germline CDR1 and CDR2: WNHNN and SYGVQD (reference sequence). The CDR3 extends over 13 amino acids. The V segment lost 11 bases and the J segment 8 bases; nucleotides outside the gene matches: 8. The CDR3 is CAVGLAGADEQFF. The CDR3 nucleotides are TGCGCCGTTGGACTAGCGGGTGCCGATGAGCAGTTCTTC.

The sample holds many counts of this clone. The chain has TRBV18 and TRBJ2-1, with 8 bases matching TRBD1. The trim removed 3 bases at V and 1 base at J, leaving 5 bases unmatched. From germline, CDR1 is KGHSH and CDR2 LQKENI. This CDR3 contains 16 residues. CDR3 sequence (DNA): TGTGCCAGCTCACCCAGGGGGCGGAGGTCCTACAATGAGCAGTTCTTC. Translated, it gives CASSPRGRRSYNEQFF.

This clone came up many times. The CDR3 loop reads CASSITGADTQYF. Written as DNA, the CDR3 is TGTGCCAGCAGTATTACGGGTGCAGATACGCAGTATTTT. This chain uses TRBV5-5 with TRBJ2-3; D unresolved. There are 13 residues in the CDR3. The germline gives CDR1 SGHKS, CDR2 YYEKEE (reference sequence). V was cut by 5 bases and J by 4 bases, with 11 bases left in between.

This clone was found many times. V is TRBV28 and J is TRBJ1-1; D remains ambiguous. This CDR3 comprises 14 residues. V gave up 5 bases and J gave up 3 bases, with 13 bases separating them. Germline-derived CDR1 and CDR2 are MDHEN and SYDVKM. CDR3 bases: TGTGCCAGCAGTCAAGCCTATGAGGACACTGAAGCTTTCTTT. Encoded protein: CASSQAYEDTEAFF.

This clone was recorded at least ten times. The chain uses TRBV27 and TRBJ1-2; 8 bases match TRBD1. The J segment lost 4 bases and the V segment lost 5 bases, leaving 9 bases of the junction unmatched. This CDR3 region has 15 residues. Germline V gives CDR1 MNHEY, CDR2 SMNVEV (reference sequence). The CDR3 protein is CASSPLTGAIYGYTF. CDR3 in DNA: TGTGCCAGCAGTCCGCTGACAGGGGCGATCTATGGCTACACCTTC.